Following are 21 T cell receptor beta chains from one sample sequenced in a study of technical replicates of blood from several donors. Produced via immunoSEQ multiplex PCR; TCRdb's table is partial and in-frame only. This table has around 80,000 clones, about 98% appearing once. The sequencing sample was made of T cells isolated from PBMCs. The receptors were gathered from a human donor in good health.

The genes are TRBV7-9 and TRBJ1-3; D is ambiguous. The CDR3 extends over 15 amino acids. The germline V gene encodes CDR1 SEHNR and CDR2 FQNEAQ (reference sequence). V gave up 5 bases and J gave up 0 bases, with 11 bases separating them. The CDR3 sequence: CASSPTPVSGNTIYF. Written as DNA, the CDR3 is TGTGCCAGCAGCCCCACCCCGGTCTCTGGAAACACCATATATTTT.

CDR3 loop: CASSLFAGDTGELFF. Written as DNA, the CDR3 is TGTGCCAGCAGCTTGTTTGCGGGAGACACCGGGGAGCTGTTTTTT. The genes are TRBV5-8 and TRBJ2-2, with 7 bases aligning to TRBD2. CDR1 SGHTS and CDR2 YDEGEE come from the germline V gene. This CDR3 comprises 15 residues. J was trimmed by 3 bases and V by 1 base; bases with no gene match: 3.

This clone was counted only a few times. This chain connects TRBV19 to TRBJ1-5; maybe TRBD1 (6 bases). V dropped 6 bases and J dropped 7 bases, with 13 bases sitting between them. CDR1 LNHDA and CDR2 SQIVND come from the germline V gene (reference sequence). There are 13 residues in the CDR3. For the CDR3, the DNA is TGTGCCAGTAGAACTAACAGGGTCCAGCCCCAGCATTTT. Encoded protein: CASRTNRVQPQHF.

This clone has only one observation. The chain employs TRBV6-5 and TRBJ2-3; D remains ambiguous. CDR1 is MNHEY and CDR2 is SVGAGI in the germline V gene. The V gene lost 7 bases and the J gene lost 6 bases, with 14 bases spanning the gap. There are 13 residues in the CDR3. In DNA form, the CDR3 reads TGTGCCAGCACCAAACTTAATTCGGATACGCAGTATTTT. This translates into CASTKLNSDTQYF.

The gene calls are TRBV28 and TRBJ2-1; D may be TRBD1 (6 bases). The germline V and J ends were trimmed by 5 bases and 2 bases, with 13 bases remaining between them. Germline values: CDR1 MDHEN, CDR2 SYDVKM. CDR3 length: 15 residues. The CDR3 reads CASSTLGTPYNEQFF. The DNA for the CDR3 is TGTGCCAGCAGTACCCTCGGGACACCCTACAATGAGCAGTTCTTC.

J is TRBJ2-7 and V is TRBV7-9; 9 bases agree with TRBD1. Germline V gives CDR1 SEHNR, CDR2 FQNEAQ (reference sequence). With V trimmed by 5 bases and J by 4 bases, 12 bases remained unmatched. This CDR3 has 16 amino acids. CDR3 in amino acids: CASSHPGQGLPYEQYF. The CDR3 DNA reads TGTGCCAGCAGCCACCCGGGACAGGGCCTACCTTACGAGCAGTACTTC.

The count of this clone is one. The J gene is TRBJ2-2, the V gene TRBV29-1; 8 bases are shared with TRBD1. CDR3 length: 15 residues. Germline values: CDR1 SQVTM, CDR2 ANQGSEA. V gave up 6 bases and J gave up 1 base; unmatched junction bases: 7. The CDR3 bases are TGCAGCGTAGTGCAGGGGGCGCTGAACACCGGGGAGCTGTTTTTT. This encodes CSVVQGALNTGELFF.

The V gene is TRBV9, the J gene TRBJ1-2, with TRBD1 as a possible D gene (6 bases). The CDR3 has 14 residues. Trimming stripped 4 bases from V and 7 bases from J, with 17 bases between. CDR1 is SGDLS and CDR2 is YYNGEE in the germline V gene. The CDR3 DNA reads TGTGCCAGCAGCTCTATACAGGGAGATGGTGGCTACACCTTC. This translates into CASSSIQGDGGYTF.

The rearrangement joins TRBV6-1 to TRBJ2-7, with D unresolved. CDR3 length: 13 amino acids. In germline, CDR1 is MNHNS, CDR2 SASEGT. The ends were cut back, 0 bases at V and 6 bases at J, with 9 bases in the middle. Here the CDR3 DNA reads TGTGCCAGCAGTGAAGCTGGAAGGAGCGAGCAGTACTTC. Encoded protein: CASSEAGRSEQYF.

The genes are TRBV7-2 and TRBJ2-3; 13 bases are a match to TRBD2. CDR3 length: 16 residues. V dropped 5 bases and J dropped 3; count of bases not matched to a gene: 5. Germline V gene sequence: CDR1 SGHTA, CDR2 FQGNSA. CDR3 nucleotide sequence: TGTGCCAGCAGCACTAGACTAGCGGGAGGTACAGATACGCAGTATTTT. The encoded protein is CASSTRLAGGTDTQYF.

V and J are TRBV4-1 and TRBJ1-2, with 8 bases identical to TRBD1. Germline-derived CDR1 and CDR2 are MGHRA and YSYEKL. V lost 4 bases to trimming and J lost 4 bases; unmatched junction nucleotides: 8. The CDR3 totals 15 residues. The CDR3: CASSREGTGLYGYTF. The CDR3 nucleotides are TGCGCCAGCAGCCGGGAGGGGACAGGCCTCTATGGCTACACCTTC.

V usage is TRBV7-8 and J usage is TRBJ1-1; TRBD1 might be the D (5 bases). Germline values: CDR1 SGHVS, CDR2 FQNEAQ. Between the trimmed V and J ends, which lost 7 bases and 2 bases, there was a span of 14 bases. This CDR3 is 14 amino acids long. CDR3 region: CASTMGGRNTEAFF. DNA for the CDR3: TGTGCCAGCACCATGGGGGGGAGAAACACTGAAGCTTTCTTT.

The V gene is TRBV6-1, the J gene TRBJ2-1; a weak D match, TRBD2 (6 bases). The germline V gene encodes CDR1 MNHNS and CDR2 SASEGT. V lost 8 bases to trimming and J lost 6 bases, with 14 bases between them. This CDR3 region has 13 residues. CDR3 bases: TGTGCCAGCCGACGGGACTCGTTCAATGAGCAGTTCTTC. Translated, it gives CASRRDSFNEQFF.

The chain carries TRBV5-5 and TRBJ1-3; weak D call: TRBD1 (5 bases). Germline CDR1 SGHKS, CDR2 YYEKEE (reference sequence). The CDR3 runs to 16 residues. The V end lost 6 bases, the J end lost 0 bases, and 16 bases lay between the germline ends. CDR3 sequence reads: CASTNPPGDSGNTIYF. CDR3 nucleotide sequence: TGTGCCAGCACAAACCCCCCGGGGGACTCTGGAAACACCATATATTTT.

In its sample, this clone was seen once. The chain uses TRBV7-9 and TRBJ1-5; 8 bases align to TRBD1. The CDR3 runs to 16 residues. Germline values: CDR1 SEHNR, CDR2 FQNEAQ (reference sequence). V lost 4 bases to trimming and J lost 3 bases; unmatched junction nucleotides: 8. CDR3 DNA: TGTGCCAGCAGCTATACAGGGGGTCTTTTCAATCAGCCCCAGCATTTT. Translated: CASSYTGGLFNQPQHF.

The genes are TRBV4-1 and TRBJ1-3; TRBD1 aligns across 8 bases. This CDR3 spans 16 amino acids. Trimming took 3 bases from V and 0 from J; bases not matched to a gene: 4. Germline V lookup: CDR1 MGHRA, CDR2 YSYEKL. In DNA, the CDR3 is TGCGCCAGCAGCCAGCCCACAGGGGGCTCTGGAAACACCATATATTTT. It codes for CASSQPTGGSGNTIYF.

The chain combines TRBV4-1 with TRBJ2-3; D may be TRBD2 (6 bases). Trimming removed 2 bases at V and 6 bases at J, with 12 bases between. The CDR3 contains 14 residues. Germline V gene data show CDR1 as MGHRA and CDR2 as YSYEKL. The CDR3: CASSQRTTSDTQYF. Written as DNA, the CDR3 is TGCGCCAGCAGCCAACGGACTACTTCGGATACGCAGTATTTT.

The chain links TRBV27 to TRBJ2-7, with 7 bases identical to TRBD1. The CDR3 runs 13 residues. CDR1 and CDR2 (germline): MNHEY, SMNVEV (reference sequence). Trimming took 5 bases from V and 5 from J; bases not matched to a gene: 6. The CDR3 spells CASSHGTVDEQYF. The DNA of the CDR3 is TGTGCCAGCAGTCACGGGACAGTTGACGAGCAGTACTTC.

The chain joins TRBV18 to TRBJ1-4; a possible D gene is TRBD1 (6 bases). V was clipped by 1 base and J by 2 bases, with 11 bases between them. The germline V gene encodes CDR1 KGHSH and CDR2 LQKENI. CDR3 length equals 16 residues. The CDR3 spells CASSPRAGETNEKLFF. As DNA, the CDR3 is TGTGCCAGCTCACCACGAGCAGGGGAGACTAATGAAAAACTGTTTTTT.

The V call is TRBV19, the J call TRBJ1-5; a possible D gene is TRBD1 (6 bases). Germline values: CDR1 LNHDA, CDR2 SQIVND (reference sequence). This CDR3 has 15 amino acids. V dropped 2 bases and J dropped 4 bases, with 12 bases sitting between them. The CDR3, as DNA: TGTGCCAGTAGTATAACACAGGGACCTAATCAGCCCCAGCATTTT. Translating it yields CASSITQGPNQPQHF.

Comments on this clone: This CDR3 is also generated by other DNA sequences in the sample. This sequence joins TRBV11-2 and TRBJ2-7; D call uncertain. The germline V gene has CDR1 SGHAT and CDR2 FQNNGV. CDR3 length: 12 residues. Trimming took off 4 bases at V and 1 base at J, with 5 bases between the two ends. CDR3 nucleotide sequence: TGTGCCAGCAGCTCAGGATCCTACGAGCAGTACTTC. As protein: CASSSGSYEQYF.